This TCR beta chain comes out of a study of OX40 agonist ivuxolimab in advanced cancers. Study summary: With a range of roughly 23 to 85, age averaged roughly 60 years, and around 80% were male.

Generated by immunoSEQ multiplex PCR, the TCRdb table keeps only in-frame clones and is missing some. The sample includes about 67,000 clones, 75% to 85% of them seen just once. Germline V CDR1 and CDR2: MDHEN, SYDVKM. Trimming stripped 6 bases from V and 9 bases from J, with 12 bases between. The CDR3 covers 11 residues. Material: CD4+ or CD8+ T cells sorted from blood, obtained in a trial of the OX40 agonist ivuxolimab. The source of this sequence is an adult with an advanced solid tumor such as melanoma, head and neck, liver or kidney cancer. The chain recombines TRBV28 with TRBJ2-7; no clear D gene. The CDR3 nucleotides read TGTGCCAGCAGCCCAAATACGGTGCAGTACTTC. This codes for CASSPNTVQYF.